Below are 26 T cell receptor beta chains sequenced from a single sample in a study of blood T cell repertoires in COVID-19. Sequencing used immunoSEQ multiplex PCR; TCRdb keeps in-frame clones, though not all of them. The sample has about 220,000 clones, 82% seen once. Specimen: PBMCs or T cells enriched from blood (not recorded which). These TCRs come from a woman aged 55 to 70 who had recovered from COVID-19.

The CDR3 region is CASRGTGGIYEQYF. CDR3 DNA sequence: TGTGCCAGCAGGGGGACAGGGGGCATCTACGAGCAGTACTTC. The rearrangement links TRBV2 to TRBJ2-7, with TRBD1 matching 12 bases. The trim removed 6 bases at V and 3 bases at J, leaving 3 bases unmatched. This CDR3 has 14 residues. Looked up from germline, CDR1 is SNHLY and CDR2 is FYNNEI.

This chain joins TRBV6-5 and TRBJ2-1; TRBD2 is a possible D gene (5 bases). V lost 2 bases and J 7 bases, leaving 12 bases between the germline ends. This CDR3 comprises 14 residues. The V gene's germline CDR1 is MNHEY and CDR2 SVGAGI. CDR3 region: CASSYAGVVNEQFF. CDR3 sequence (DNA): TGTGCCAGCAGTTACGCGGGTGTCGTAAATGAGCAGTTCTTC.

V is TRBV7-2 and J is TRBJ1-1; 8 positions agree with TRBD1. The CDR3 is 18 residues long. The germline gives CDR1 SGHTA, CDR2 FQGNSA. V shed 5 bases and J 2 bases; nucleotides not matched to a gene: 16. Here the CDR3 reads CASSQDSGGAPINTEAFF. The CDR3 bases are TGTGCCAGCAGCCAAGATTCAGGGGGCGCTCCGATAAACACTGAAGCTTTCTTT.

The chain combines TRBV6-5 with TRBJ2-7; TRBD1 agrees at 9 bases. Trimming took 2 bases from V and 2 from J; bases not matched to a gene: 7. This CDR3 spans 16 amino acids. Germline CDR1 reads MNHEY; CDR2 reads SVGAGI. The CDR3 here is CASSYPRDRDTYEQYF. In DNA, the CDR3 is TGTGCCAGCAGTTACCCCCGGGACAGGGATACCTACGAGCAGTACTTC.

The V call is TRBV29-1, the J call TRBJ2-7, with a weak D call TRBD2 (6 bases). CDR1 SQVTM and CDR2 ANQGSEA come from the germline V gene. The CDR3 spans 13 residues. The V end lost 6 bases, the J end lost 7 bases, and 19 bases lay between the germline ends. The CDR3 DNA follows: TGCAGCGTCGCCTTAATACAGGAGGGGGAGCAGTACTTC. It is translated as CSVALIQEGEQYF.

The genes are TRBV20-1 and TRBJ2-7; a weak D match, TRBD1 (6 bases). Trimming pared 5 bases from V and 3 bases from J, leaving 8 bases between. The germline V gene has CDR1 DFQATT and CDR2 SNEGSKA (reference sequence). The CDR3 spans 11 residues. CDR3 sequence reads: CSAGQNYEQYF. In DNA, the CDR3 is TGCAGTGCTGGACAGAACTACGAGCAGTACTTC.

This chain links TRBV19 with TRBJ2-4; the D gene is possibly TRBD1 (5 bases). This CDR3 has 13 residues. Per the germline V gene, CDR1 is LNHDA and CDR2 is SQIVND (reference sequence). Trimming took 6 bases from V and 7 from J, leaving 13 bases between them. The CDR3 region is CASRARQSNIQYF. The CDR3 DNA reads TGTGCCAGTAGGGCCCGACAGTCGAACATTCAGTACTTC.

This chain joins TRBV25-1 and TRBJ1-4; possibly TRBD1 for D (5 bases). Germline V CDR1 and CDR2: MGHDK, SYGVNS. Trimming took off 6 bases at V and 4 bases at J, with 15 bases between the two ends. This CDR3 region has 15 residues. As DNA, the CDR3 is TGTGCCAGCAGCGCCTGGGGGGGGGTTAATGAAAAACTGTTTTTT. It encodes CASSAWGGVNEKLFF.

This clone has just a few counts. This chain links TRBV18 with TRBJ1-2; 9 bases align to TRBD1. V gave up 3 bases and J gave up 8 bases; unmatched junction bases: 10. Germline V gives CDR1 KGHSH, CDR2 LQKENI. The CDR3 consists of 15 residues. CDR3 nucleotide sequence: TGTGCCAGCTCACCTCCTACAGGGGGCACGCGGGGCTACACCTTC. Translating gives CASSPPTGGTRGYTF. Combining the CDR3 with reference TRBV18 and TRBJ1-2 gives the whole variable domain NAGVMQNPRHLVRRRGQEARLRCSPMKGHSHVYWYRQLPEEGLKFMVYLQKENIIDESGMPKERFSAEFPKEGPSILRIQQVVRGDSAAYFCASSPPTGGTRGYTFGSGTRLTVV.

This sequence joins TRBV13 and TRBJ1-1; 7 bases map to TRBD1. The V segment lost 5 bases and the J segment 5 bases; nucleotides outside the gene matches: 8. The germline gives CDR1 PRHDT, CDR2 FYEKMQ (reference sequence). The CDR3 consists of 14 residues. CDR3 in DNA: TGTGCCAGCAGCGCATCGACAGGGCGTACTGAAGCTTTCTTT. Translated: CASSASTGRTEAFF.

J is TRBJ2-2 and V is TRBV20-1; 7 bases match TRBD2. CDR3 length: 13 amino acids. Per germline, CDR1 DFQATT and CDR2 SNEGSKA (reference sequence). Trimming cost V 3 bases and J 6 bases; bases outside gene matches: 4. This CDR3 is CSASFSGAGELFF. The CDR3 bases are TGCAGTGCTAGTTTCAGCGGGGCCGGGGAGCTGTTTTTT.

The genes are TRBV2 and TRBJ1-5; 8 nucleotides line up with TRBD1. Germline V gene lookup returns CDR1 SNHLY and CDR2 FYNNEI. The CDR3 has 16 residues. The ends lost 3 bases at V and 2 bases at J; junction bases unmatched: 6. Here the CDR3 reads CASSDFGQGGNQPQHF. CDR3 DNA sequence: TGTGCCAGCAGTGATTTCGGACAGGGTGGCAATCAGCCCCAGCATTTT. Full variable domain (missing parts from reference TRBV2 and TRBJ1-5): EPEVTQTPSHQVTQMGQEVILRCVPISNHLYFYWYRQILGQKVEFLVSFYNNEISEKSEIFDDQFSVERPDGSNFTLKIRSTKLEDSAMYFCASSDFGQGGNQPQHFGDGTRLSIL.

V is TRBV27 and J is TRBJ2-1; TRBD2 matches 10 bases. Looked up from germline, CDR1 is MNHEY and CDR2 is SMNVEV (reference sequence). Trimming cost V 7 bases and J 6 bases; bases outside gene matches: 3. The CDR3 is 13 residues long. The CDR3 region has the DNA TGTGCCAGCAAGCCTAGCGGGGGCAATGAGCAGTTCTTC. It encodes CASKPSGGNEQFF.

The V and J genes are TRBV7-9 and TRBJ1-2; 7 nucleotides agree with TRBD1. Germline V gives CDR1 SEHNR, CDR2 FQNEAQ (reference sequence). The CDR3 sequence is 13 residues long. Trimming at V came to 4 bases and at J to 2 bases, leaving 1 base not matched to a gene. This CDR3 reads CASSSGQNYGYTF. DNA for the CDR3: TGTGCCAGCAGCTCGGGACAGAACTATGGCTACACCTTC.

J is TRBJ1-5 and V is TRBV3-1 (or the pseudogene TRBV3-2); maybe TRBD1 (6 bases). Germline V gives CDR1 LGHDT, CDR2 YNNKEL (reference sequence). Trimming stripped 0 bases from V and 7 bases from J, with 13 bases between. The CDR3 covers 15 residues. The CDR3 loop reads CASSQDRGSRQPQHF. The CDR3 DNA reads TGTGCCAGCAGCCAAGACAGGGGTTCAAGGCAGCCCCAGCATTTT.

The rearrangement joins TRBV24-1 to TRBJ1-5; D is possibly TRBD1 (5 bases). Germline values: CDR1 KGHDR, CDR2 SFDVKD. The V gene lost 4 bases and the J gene lost 6 bases, with 9 bases spanning the gap. This CDR3 comprises 13 residues. The CDR3, as DNA: TGTGCCACCAGTGACAGGGAAAGTCAGCCCCAGCATTTT. Amino acid sequence: CATSDRESQPQHF.

The chain couples TRBV5-5 to TRBJ2-5, with 9 bases that match TRBD2. This CDR3 comprises 16 residues. The V gene end was trimmed by 0 bases and the J gene end by 4 bases; junction bases not matched to a gene: 7. Germline values: CDR1 SGHKS, CDR2 YYEKEE (reference sequence). CDR3 DNA sequence: TGTGCCAGCAGCTTGGTTATTAGCGGGAGCACAGAGACCCAGTACTTC. It specifies CASSLVISGSTETQYF.

The chain couples TRBV29-1 to TRBJ1-1, with 7 bases that match TRBD1. The CDR3 totals 15 residues. Germline V CDR1 and CDR2: SQVTM, ANQGSEA. The ends lost 0 bases at V and 1 base at J; junction bases unmatched: 5. CDR3 region: CSVEDRTGANTEAFF. The CDR3 nucleotides are TGCAGCGTTGAAGATCGGACAGGAGCGAACACTGAAGCTTTCTTT.

The chain carries TRBV5-1 and TRBJ2-1, with TRBD2 matching over 12 bases. The length of the CDR3 is 15 residues. V lost 2 bases and J lost 6; bases outside the gene matches: 3. Germline-derived CDR1 and CDR2 are SGHRS and YFSETQ. This CDR3 reads CASSLRTSGINEQFF. DNA of the CDR3: TGCGCCAGCAGCTTAAGGACTAGCGGGATCAATGAGCAGTTCTTC.

V gene TRBV5-1 combines with J gene TRBJ1-6; 9 bases map to TRBD1. V trimming: 4 bases; J trimming: 7 bases; junction bases outside the gene matches: 3. The CDR3 totals 14 residues. Germline assignment: CDR1 SGHRS and CDR2 YFSETQ. CDR3 loop: CASSPGQGNSPLHF. CDR3 coding DNA: TGCGCCAGCAGCCCGGGACAGGGCAATTCACCCCTCCACTTT. Filled out from reference TRBV5-1 and TRBJ1-6, the complete variable domain reads KAGVTQTPRYLIKTRGQQVTLSCSPISGHRSVSWYQQTPGQGLQFLFEYFSETQRNKGNFPGRFSGRQFSNSRSEMNVSTLELGDSALYLCASSPGQGNSPLHFGNGTRLTVT.

This clone was observed a single time. The missing conserved phenylalanine or tryptophan at the end of this CDR3 makes a read error likely. No DNA is shown, since the ends of the CDR3 on it are uncertain; the CDR3 is the one TCRdb lists. V gene TRBV2 combines with J gene TRBJ2-3; the table's D call of TRBD2 was not tested on the DNA. Germline V lookup: CDR1 SNHLY, CDR2 FYNNEI. The length of the CDR3 is 13 amino acids, counting both ends. The CDR3 sequence is CASSARLALAQES.

The V gene is TRBV5-1, the J gene TRBJ2-3; the match to TRBD2 covers 8 bases. The CDR3 extends over 16 amino acids. Germline-derived CDR1 and CDR2 are SGHRS and YFSETQ. After removal of 0 bases from V and 6 bases from J, the junction contained 9 bases not matched to a gene. The CDR3 region is CASSLASGGVVDTQYF. The CDR3 region has the DNA TGCGCCAGCAGCTTGGCCAGCGGGGGAGTCGTGGATACGCAGTATTTT.

The chain uses TRBV9 and TRBJ2-3, with 9 positions matching TRBD2. CDR1 and CDR2 from the germline V gene are SGDLS and YYNGEE. V shed 4 bases, J shed 4 bases, and the junction held 13 bases outside the gene matches. This CDR3 has 17 residues. CDR3 sequence reads: CASSTYPLAGIADTQYF. The CDR3 region has the DNA TGTGCCAGCAGCACTTACCCCCTAGCGGGAATCGCAGATACGCAGTATTTT.

This chain links TRBV6-5 with TRBJ1-2, with 7 bases lining up with TRBD1. This CDR3 spans 15 amino acids. With V trimmed by 8 bases and J by 0 bases, 9 bases remained unmatched. CDR1 is MNHEY, CDR2 SVGAGI, per germline. The CDR3 here is CASEAGGSANYGYTF. The CDR3 region has the DNA TGTGCCAGCGAGGCAGGGGGTTCCGCTAACTATGGCTACACCTTC.

The V and J genes are TRBV5-1 and TRBJ1-2; TRBD1 agrees at 9 bases. The germline gives CDR1 SGHRS, CDR2 YFSETQ. Trimming cost V 0 bases and J 6 bases; bases outside gene matches: 6. The CDR3 covers 15 residues. In DNA form, the CDR3 reads TGCGCCAGCAGCTTGGCCGGGGGACAGGGCGATGGCTACACCTTC. Protein product: CASSLAGGQGDGYTF. The whole variable domain, remainder taken from reference TRBV5-1 and TRBJ1-2, is KAGVTQTPRYLIKTRGQQVTLSCSPISGHRSVSWYQQTPGQGLQFLFEYFSETQRNKGNFPGRFSGRQFSNSRSEMNVSTLELGDSALYLCASSLAGGQGDGYTFGSGTRLTVV.

The table lists this clone with many counts. This rearrangement joins TRBV3-1 (or the pseudogene TRBV3-2) to TRBJ1-5; 10 bases fit TRBD1. J lost 0 bases, V lost 2 bases, and 10 bases had no gene match. Germline assignment: CDR1 LGHDT and CDR2 YNNKEL (reference sequence). The CDR3 totals 19 residues. The CDR3 region is CASSQSYGTGDPSNQPQHF. The CDR3 coding sequence is TGTGCCAGCAGCCAATCTTATGGGACAGGGGACCCTAGCAATCAGCCCCAGCATTTT.